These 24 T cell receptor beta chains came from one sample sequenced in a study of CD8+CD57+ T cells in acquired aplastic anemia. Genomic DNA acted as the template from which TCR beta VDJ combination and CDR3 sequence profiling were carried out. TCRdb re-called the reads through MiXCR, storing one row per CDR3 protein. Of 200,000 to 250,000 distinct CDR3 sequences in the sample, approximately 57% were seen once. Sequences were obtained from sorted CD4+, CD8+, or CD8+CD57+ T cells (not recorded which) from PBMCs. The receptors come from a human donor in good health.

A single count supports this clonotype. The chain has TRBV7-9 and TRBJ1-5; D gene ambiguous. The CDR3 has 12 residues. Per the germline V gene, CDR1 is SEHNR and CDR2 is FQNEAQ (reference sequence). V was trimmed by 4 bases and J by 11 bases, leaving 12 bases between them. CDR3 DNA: TGTGCCAGCAGCTCAGAGGTTGGGGCCCAGCATTTT. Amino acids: CASSSEVGAQHF. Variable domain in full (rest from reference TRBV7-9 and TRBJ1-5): DTGVSQNPRHKITKRGQNVTFRCDPISEHNRLYWYRQTLGQGPEFLTYFQNEAQLEKSRLLSDRFSAERPKGSFSTLEIQRTEQGDSAMYLCASSSEVGAQHFGDGTRLSIL.

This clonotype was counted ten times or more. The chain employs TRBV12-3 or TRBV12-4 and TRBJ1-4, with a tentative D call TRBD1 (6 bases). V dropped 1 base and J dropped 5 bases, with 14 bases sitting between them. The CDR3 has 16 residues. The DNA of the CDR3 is TGTGCCAGCAGTTTAGTTACAGGGCCTCGGAATGAAAAACTGTTTTTT. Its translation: CASSLVTGPRNEKLFF.

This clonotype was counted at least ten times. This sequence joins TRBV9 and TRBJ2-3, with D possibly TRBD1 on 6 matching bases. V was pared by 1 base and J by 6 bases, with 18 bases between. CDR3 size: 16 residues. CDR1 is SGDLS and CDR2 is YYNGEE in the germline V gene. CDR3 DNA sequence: TGTGCCAGCAGCGTACGATCAGGGGCCGGCGGGGATACGCAGTATTTT. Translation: CASSVRSGAGGDTQYF.

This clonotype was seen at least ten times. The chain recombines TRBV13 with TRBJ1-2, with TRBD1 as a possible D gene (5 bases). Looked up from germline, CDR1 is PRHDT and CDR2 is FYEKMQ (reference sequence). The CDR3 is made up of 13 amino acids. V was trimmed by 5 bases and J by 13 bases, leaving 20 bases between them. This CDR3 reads CASSPWDPREFTF. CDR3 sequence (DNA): TGTGCCAGCAGCCCCTGGGACCCCCGAGAATTCACCTTC.

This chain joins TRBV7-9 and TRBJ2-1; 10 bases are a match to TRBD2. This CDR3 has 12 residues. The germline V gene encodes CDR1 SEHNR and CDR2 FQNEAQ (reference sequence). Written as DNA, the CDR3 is TGTGCGAGCGGGAGGGACGACAATGAGCAGTTCTTC. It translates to CASGRDDNEQFF.

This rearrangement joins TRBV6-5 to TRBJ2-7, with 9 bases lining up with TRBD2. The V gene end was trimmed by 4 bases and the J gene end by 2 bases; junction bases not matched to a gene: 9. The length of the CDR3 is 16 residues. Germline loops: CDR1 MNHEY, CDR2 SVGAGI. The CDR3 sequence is CASSFGREGITYEQYV. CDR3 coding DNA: TGTGCCAGCAGTTTTGGGCGGGAGGGGATCACCTACGAGCAGTACGTC.

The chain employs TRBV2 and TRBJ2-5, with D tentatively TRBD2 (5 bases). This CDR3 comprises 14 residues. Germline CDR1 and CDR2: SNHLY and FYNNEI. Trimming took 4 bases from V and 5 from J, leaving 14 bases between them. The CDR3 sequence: CASSATTRTETQYF. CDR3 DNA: TGTGCCAGCAGTGCCACCACTAGAACCGAGACCCAGTACTTC.

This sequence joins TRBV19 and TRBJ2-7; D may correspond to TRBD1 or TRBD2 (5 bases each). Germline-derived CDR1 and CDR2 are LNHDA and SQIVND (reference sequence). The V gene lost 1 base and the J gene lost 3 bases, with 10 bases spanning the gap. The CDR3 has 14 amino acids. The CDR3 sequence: CASSIGGEGYEQYF. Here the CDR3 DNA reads TGTGCCAGTAGTATAGGAGGGGAAGGCTACGAGCAGTACTTC.

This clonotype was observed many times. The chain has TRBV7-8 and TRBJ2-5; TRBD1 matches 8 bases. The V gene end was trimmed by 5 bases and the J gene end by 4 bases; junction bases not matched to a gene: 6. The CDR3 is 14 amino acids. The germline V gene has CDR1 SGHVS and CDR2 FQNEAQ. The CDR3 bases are TGTGCCAGCAGCATACTACAGGGGGGAGAGACCCAGTACTTC. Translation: CASSILQGGETQYF.

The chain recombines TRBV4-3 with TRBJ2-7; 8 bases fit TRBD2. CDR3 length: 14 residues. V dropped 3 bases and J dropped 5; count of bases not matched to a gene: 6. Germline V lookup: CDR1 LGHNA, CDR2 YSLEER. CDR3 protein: CASSHSGLAHEQYF. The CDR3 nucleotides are TGCGCCAGCAGCCATAGCGGACTAGCCCACGAGCAGTACTTC.

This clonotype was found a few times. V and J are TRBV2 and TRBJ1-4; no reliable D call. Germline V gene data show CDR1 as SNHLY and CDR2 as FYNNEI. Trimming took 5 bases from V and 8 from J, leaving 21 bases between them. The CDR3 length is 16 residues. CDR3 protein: CASSPASAHHGEKLFF. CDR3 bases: TGTGCCAGCAGTCCGGCTTCAGCGCACCACGGGGAAAAACTGTTTTTT.

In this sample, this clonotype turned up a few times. CDR3 sequence reads: CASSPGFGNQPQHF. The CDR3 region has the DNA TGTGCCAGCAGTCCGGGGTTCGGCAATCAGCCCCAGCATTTT. The V call is TRBV27, the J call TRBJ1-5; no definite D call. The CDR3 loop spans 14 amino acids. The germline V gene encodes CDR1 MNHEY and CDR2 SMNVEV (reference sequence). V was shortened by 5 bases and J by 2 bases, with 10 bases between the two germline ends.

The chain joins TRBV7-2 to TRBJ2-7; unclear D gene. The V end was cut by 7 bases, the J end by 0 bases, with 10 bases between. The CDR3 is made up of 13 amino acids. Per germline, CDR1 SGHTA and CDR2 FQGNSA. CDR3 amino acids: CASKEQNSYEQYF. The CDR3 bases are TGTGCCAGCAAGGAACAGAACTCCTACGAGCAGTACTTC.

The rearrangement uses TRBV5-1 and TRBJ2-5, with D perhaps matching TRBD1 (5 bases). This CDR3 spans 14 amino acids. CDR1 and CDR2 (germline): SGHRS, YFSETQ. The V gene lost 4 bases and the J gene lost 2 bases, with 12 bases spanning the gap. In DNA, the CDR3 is TGCGCCAGCAGCGTCAAGGGGCAGCAAGAGACCCAGTACTTC. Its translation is CASSVKGQQETQYF.

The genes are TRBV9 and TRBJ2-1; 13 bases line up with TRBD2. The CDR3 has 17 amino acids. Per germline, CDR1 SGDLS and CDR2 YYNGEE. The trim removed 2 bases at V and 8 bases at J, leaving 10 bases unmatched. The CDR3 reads CASSVSGLAGSTYEQFF. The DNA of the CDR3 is TGTGCCAGCAGCGTTTCGGGACTAGCGGGATCTACCTATGAGCAGTTCTTC. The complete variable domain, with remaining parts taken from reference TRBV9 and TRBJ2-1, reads DSGVTQTPKHLITATGQRVTLRCSPRSGDLSVYWYQQSLDQGLQFLIQYYNGEERAKGNILERFSAQQFPDLHSELNLSSLELGDSALYFCASSVSGLAGSTYEQFFGPGTRLTVL.

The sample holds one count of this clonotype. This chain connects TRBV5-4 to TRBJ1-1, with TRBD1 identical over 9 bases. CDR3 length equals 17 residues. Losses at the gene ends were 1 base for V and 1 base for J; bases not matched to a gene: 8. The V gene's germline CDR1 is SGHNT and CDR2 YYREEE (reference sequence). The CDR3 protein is CASSLSGDRVKNTEAFF. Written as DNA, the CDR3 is TGTGCCAGCAGCTTGTCCGGGGACAGGGTTAAGAACACTGAAGCTTTCTTT.

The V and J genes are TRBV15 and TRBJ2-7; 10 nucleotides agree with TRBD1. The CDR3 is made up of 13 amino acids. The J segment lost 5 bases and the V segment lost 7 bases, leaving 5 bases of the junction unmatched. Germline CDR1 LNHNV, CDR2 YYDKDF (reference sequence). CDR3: CATTGQGTHEQYF. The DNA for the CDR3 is TGTGCCACCACGGGACAGGGGACTCACGAGCAGTACTTC. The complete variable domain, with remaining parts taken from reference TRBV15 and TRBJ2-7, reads DAMVIQNPRYQVTQFGKPVTLSCSQTLNHNVMYWYQQKSSQAPKLLFHYYDKDFNNEADTPDNFQSRRPNTSFCFLDIRSPGLGDTAMYLCATTGQGTHEQYFGPGTRLTVT.

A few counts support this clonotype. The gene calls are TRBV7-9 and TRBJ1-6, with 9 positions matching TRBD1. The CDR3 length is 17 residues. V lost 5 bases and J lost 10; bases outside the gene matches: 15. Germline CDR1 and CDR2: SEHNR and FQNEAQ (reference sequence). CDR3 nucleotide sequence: TGTGCCAGCAGCCTTAGAGCGACGGACAGGGGCGACTCACCCCTCCACTTT. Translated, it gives CASSLRATDRGDSPLHF.

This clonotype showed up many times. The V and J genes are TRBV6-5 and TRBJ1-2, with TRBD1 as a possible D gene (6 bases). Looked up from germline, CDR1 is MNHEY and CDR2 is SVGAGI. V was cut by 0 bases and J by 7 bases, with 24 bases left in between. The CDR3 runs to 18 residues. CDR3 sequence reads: CASSYSSQTGRGLSGYTF. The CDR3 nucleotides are TGTGCCAGCAGTTACTCTTCGCAGACAGGCCGCGGACTAAGTGGCTACACCTTC.

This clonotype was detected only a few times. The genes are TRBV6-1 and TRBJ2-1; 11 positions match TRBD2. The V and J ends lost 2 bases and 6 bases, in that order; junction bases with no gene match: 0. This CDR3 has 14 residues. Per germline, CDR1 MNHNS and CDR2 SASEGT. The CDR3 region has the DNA TGTGCCAGCAGTGAACTAGCGGGGGGCAATGAGCAGTTCTTC. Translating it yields CASSELAGGNEQFF.

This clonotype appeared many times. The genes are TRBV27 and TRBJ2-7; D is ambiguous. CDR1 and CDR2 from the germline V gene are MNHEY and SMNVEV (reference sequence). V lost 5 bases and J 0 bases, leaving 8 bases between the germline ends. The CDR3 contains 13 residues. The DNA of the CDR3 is TGTGCCAGCAGTCCCCAGAGCTCCTACGAGCAGTACTTC. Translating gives CASSPQSSYEQYF.

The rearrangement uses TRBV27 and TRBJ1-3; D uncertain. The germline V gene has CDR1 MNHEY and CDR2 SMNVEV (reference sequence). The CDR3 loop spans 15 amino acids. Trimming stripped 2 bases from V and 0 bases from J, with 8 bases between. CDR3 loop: CASSLAWSSGNTIYF. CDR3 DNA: TGTGCCAGCAGTTTAGCTTGGAGCTCTGGAAACACCATATATTTT.

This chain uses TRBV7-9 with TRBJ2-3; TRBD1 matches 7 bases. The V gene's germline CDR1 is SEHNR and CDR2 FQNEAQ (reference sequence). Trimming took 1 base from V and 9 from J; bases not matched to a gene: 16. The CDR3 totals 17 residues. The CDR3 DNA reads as TGTGCCAGCAGCTTAGTCTCTATAATACAGGGGAGCGACACGCAGTATTTT. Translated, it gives CASSLVSIIQGSDTQYF.

This CDR3 is CASSVAGTGDEQYF. The CDR3 DNA is TGTGCCAGCAGCGTAGCTGGGACAGGGGACGAGCAGTACTTC. The chain links TRBV9 to TRBJ2-7, with TRBD1 identical over 10 bases. This CDR3 has 14 residues. With V trimmed by 0 bases and J by 5 bases, 2 bases remained unmatched. CDR1 and CDR2 from the germline V gene are SGDLS and YYNGEE. Together with reference TRBV9 and TRBJ2-7, the CDR3 gives the full variable domain: DSGVTQTPKHLITATGQRVTLRCSPRSGDLSVYWYQQSLDQGLQFLIQYYNGEERAKGNILERFSAQQFPDLHSELNLSSLELGDSALYFCASSVAGTGDEQYFGPGTRLTVT.